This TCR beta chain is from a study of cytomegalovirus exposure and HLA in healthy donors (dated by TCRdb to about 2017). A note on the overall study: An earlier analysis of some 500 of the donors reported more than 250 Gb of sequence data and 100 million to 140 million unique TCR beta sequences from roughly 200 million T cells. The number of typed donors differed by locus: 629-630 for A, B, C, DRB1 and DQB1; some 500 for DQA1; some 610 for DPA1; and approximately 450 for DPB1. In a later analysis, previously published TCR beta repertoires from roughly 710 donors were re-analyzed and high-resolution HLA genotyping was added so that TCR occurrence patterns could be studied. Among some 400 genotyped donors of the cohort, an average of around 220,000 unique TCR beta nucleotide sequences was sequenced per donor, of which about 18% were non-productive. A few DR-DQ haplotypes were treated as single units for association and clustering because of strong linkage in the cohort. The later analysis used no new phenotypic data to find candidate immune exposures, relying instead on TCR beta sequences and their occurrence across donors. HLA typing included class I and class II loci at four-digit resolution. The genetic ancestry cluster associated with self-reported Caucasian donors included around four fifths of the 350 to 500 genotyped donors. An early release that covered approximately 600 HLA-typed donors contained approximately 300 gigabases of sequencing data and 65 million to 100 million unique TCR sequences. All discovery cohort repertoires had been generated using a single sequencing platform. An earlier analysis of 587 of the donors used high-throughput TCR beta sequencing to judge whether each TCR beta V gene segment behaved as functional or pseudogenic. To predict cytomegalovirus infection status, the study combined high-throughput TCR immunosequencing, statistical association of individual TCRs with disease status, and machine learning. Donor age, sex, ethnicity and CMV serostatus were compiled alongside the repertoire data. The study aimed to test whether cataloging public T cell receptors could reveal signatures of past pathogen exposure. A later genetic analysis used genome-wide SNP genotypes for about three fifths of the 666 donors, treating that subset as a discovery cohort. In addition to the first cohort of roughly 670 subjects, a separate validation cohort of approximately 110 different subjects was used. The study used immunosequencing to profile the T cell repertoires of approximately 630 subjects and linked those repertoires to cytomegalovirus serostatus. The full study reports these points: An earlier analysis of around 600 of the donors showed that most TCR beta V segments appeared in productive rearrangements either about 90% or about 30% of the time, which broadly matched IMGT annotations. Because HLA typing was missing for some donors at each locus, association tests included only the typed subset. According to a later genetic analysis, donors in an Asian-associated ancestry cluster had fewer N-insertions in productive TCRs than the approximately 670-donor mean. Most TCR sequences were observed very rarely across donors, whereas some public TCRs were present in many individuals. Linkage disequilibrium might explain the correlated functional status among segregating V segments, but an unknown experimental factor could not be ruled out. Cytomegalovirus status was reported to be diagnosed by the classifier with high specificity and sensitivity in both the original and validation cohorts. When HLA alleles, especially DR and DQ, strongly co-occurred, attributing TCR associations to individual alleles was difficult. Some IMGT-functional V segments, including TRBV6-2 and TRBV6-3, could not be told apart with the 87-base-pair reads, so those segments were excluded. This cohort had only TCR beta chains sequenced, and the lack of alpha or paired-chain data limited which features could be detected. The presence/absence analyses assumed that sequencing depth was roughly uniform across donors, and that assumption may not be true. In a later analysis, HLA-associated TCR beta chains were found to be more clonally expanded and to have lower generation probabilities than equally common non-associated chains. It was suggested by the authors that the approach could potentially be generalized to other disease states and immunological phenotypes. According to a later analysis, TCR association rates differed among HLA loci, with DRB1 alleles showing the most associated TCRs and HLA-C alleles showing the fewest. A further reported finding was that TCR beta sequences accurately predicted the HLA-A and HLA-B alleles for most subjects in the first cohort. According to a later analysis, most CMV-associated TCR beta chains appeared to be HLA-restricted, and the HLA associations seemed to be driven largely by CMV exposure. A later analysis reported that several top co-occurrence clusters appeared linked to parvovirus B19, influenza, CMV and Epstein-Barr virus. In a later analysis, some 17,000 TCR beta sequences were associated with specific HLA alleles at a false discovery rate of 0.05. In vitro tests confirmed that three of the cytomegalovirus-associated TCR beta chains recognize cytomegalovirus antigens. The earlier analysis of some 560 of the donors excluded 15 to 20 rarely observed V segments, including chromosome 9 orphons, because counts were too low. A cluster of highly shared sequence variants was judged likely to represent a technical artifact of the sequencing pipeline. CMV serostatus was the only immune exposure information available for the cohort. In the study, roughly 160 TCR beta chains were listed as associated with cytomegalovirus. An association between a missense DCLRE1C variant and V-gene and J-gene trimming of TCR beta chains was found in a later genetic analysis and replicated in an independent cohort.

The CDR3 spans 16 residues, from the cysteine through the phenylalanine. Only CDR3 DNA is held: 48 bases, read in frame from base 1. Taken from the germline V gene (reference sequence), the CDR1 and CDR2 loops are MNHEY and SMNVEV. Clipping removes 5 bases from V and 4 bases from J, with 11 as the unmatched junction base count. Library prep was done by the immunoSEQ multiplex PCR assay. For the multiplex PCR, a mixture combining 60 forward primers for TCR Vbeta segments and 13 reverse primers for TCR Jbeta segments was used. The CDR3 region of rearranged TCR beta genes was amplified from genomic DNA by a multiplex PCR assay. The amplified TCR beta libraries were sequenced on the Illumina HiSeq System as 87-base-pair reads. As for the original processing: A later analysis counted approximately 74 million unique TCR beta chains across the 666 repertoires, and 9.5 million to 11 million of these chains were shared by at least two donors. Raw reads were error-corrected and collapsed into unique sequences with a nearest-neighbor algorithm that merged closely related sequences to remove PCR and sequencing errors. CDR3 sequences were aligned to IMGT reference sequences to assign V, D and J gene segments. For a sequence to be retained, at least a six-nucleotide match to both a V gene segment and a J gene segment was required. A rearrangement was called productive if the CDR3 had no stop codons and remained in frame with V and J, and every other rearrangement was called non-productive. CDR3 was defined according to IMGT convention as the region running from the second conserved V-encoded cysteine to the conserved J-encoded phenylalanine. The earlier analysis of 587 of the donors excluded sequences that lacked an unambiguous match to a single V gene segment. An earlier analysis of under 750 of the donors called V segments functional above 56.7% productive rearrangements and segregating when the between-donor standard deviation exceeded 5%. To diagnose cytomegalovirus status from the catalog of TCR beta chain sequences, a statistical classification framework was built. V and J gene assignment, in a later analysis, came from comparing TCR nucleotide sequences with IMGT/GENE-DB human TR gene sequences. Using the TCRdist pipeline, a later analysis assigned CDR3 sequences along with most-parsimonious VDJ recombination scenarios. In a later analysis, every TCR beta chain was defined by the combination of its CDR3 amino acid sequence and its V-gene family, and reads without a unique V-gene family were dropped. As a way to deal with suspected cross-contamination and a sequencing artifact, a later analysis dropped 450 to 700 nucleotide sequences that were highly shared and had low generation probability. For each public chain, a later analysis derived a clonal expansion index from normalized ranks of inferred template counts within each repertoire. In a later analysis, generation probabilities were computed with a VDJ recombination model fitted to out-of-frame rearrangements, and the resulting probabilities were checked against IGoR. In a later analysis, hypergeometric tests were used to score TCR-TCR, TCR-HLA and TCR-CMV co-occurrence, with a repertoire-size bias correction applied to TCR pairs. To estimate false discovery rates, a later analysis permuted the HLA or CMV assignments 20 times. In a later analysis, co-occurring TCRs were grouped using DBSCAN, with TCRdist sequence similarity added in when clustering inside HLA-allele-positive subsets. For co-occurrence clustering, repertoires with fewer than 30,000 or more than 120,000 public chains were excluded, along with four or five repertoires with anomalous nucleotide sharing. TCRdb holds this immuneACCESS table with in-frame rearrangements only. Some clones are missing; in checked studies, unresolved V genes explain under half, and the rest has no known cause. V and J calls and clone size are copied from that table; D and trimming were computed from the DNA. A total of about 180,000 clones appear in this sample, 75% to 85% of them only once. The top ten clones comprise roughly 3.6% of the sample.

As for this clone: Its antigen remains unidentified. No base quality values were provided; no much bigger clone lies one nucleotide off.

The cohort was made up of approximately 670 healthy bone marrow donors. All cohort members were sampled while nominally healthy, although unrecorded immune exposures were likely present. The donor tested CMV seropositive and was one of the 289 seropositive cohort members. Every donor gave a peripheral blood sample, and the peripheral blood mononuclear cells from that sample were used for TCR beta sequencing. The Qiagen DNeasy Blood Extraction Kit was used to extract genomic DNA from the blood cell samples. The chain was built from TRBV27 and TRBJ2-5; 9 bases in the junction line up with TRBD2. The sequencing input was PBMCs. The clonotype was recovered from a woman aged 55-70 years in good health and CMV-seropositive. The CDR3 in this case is CASSPLAGEGRETQYF. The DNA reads TGTGCCAGCAGTCCGTTAGCGGGAGAGGGCAGAGAGACCCAGTACTTC.